Detailed here is one T cell receptor (beta chain). The CDR3 runs 15 residues. V was cut by 4 bases and J by 8 bases, with 20 bases left in between. Germline V gene sequence: CDR1 SGHDN, CDR2 FVKESK. Living in 24 US areas, the participants were between roughly 18 and 89 years of age. The sample belongs to a study of blood T cell repertoires in COVID-19. About the research overall: The cDNA or gDNA used as material had been derived from T cells, B-cell-depleted T cells, or PBMCs.

Generated by immunoSEQ multiplex PCR, the TCRdb table keeps only in-frame clones and is missing some. The sample carries some 500,000 clones, more than 75% recorded once. The sequence came from a woman in her thirties or forties who had recovered from COVID-19. Sample: PBMCs or T cells enriched from blood (not recorded which). The J gene is TRBJ1-2, the V gene TRBV14; D is possibly TRBD1 (6 bases). The CDR3 region has the DNA TGTGCCAGCAGCCCACTTGAGGGGGTACTGTCGGGCTACACCTTC. This gives the protein CASSPLEGVLSGYTF. Supplemented by reference TRBV14 and TRBJ1-2, the full variable domain reads EAGVTQFPSHSVIEKGQTVTLRCDPISGHDNLYWYRRVMGKEIKFLLHFVKESKQDESGMPNNRFLAERTGGTYSTLKVQPAELEDSGVYFCASSPLEGVLSGYTFGSGTRLTVV.